This passage covers 9 T cell receptor beta chains from one sample sequenced in a study of regulatory T cells in long-lasting Graves disease. Investigators prepared the TCR beta libraries by applying iRepertoire HTBI primers and Arm-PCR of CDR3 regions. Via MiXCR, TCRdb re-called the multiplex PCR reads, giving one row per CDR3 protein. The sample lists roughly 380,000 distinct CDR3 sequences; approximately 15% were seen once. Time point defined: newly diagnosed GD, antithyroid drugs for less than 3 months. The TCR library was made from RNA that had been extracted from PBMCs in TRIzol. This sample was also put to use in a study of T cells in Graves' hyperthyroidism and ophthalmopathy.

The sample was peripheral blood mononuclear cells (PBMCs), taken at new diagnosis, from a patient treated with antithyroid drugs. The receptors stem from a man in his forties with Graves disease.

This clonotype has more than one count but fewer than ten. This chain connects TRBV24-1 to TRBJ2-2, with 12 positions matching TRBD2. The V and J ends lost 4 bases and 3 bases, in that order; junction bases with no gene match: 5. In germline, CDR1 is KGHDR, CDR2 SFDVKD. The CDR3 totals 17 residues. Written as DNA, the CDR3 is TGTGCCACCAGTGACCGACTAGCGGGGGTCTACACCGGGGAGCTGTTTTTT. Protein: CATSDRLAGVYTGELFF.

This clonotype has a count of ten or more. The rearrangement joins TRBV18 to TRBJ2-7; 7 nucleotides align to TRBD1. The CDR3 extends over 13 amino acids. Germline CDR1 and CDR2: KGHSH and LQKENI. J was trimmed by 5 bases and V by 6 bases; bases with no gene match: 7. CDR3 loop: CASSPDRVNEQYF. CDR3 nucleotide sequence: TGTGCCAGCTCTCCCGACAGGGTAAACGAGCAGTACTTC.

The chain has TRBV6-5 and TRBJ1-5, with TRBD1 matching over 8 bases. Trimming cost V 2 bases and J 2 bases; bases outside gene matches: 8. Germline lookup yields CDR1 MNHEY and CDR2 SVGAGI. The CDR3 runs to 17 residues. CDR3 region: CASSYPGQGLGNQPQHF. Here the CDR3 DNA reads TGTGCCAGCAGTTACCCAGGACAGGGCTTGGGCAATCAGCCCCAGCATTTT.

This clonotype was seen ten or more times. CDR3 sequence reads: CSARDAGLGNQPQHF. Written as DNA, the CDR3 is TGCAGTGCTAGAGATGCGGGACTCGGTAACCAGCCCCAGCATTTT. This chain links TRBV20-1 with TRBJ1-5, with D perhaps matching TRBD1 (5 bases). Germline V CDR1 and CDR2: DFQATT, SNEGSKA (reference sequence). Trimming took off 0 bases at V and 7 bases at J, with 16 bases between the two ends. The CDR3 is made up of 15 amino acids.

A note on this clonotype: Possible read error: a much larger clone is one base away. The rearrangement uses TRBV27 and TRBJ2-3; D remains unclear. Germline V gene lookup returns CDR1 MNHEY and CDR2 SMNVEV (reference sequence). This CDR3 has 16 residues. The CDR3 sequence is CASSLSRAPVTDRQYF. CDR3 DNA: TGTGCCAGCAGTTTATCACGGGCGCCCGTAACAGATAGGCAGTATTTT.

This clonotype was recorded many times. V usage is TRBV18 and J usage is TRBJ1-3; D unclear. Per germline, CDR1 KGHSH and CDR2 LQKENI. Trimming pared 1 base from V and 8 bases from J, leaving 9 bases between. This CDR3 has 13 amino acids. CDR3 in amino acids: CASSPQGWDTIYF. The CDR3 DNA is TGTGCCAGCTCACCACAGGGATGGGACACCATATATTTT.

This clonotype has ten or more counts. The CDR3 loop is CASSRDRGRLSEAFF. The CDR3 DNA reads as TGCGCCAGCAGCCGAGACAGGGGGCGGCTTTCTGAAGCTTTCTTT. This chain joins TRBV5-1 and TRBJ1-1, with TRBD1 matching 10 bases. The CDR3 runs to 15 residues. V lost 4 bases, J lost 6 bases, and 9 bases stayed unmatched. Germline loops: CDR1 SGHRS, CDR2 YFSETQ.

This clonotype was seen more than once but under ten times. One base away lies a much larger clone, so this may be a sequencing read error. Without the conserved terminal phenylalanine or tryptophan, this CDR3 likely stems from a read error. The J gene is TRBJ2-2, the V gene TRBV7-3; weak D call: TRBD2 (6 bases). Germline CDR1 is SGHTA and CDR2 is FQGTGA. V was cut by 6 bases and J by 1 base, with 9 bases left in between. The length of the CDR3 is 14 residues. The CDR3 DNA reads TGTGCCAGCAGAAGAGCGGGGAACACCGGGGAGCTGTTTTTG. Protein product: CASRRAGNTGELFL.

The rearrangement joins TRBV4-3 to TRBJ2-2, with 7 bases lining up with TRBD2. V was pared by 0 bases and J by 6 bases, with 4 bases of the junction left unmatched. CDR3 length: 15 amino acids. Germline-derived CDR1 and CDR2 are LGHNA and YSLEER. CDR3 in DNA: TGCGCCAGCAGCCAAGATTGGGGGGGGGCCGGGGAGCTGTTTTTT. This gives the protein CASSQDWGGAGELFF.